The TCR beta chain described here comes from a study of blood T cell repertoires in COVID-19. The protocol was immunoSEQ multiplex PCR, while the TCRdb copy is restricted to in-frame clones and leaves out a portion. Among hundreds of thousands of clones listed, about 90% were seen once. This CDR3 is built from 13 residues. The germline CDR1 and CDR2 sequences are SNHLY and FYNNEI. V lost 5 bases to trimming and J lost 8 bases, with 15 bases between them. Specimen: PBMCs or T cells enriched from blood (not recorded which). V usage is TRBV2 and J usage is TRBJ1-2; possible D gene TRBD1, 5 bases. This TCR was sampled from a woman aged 18-35 years who had recovered from COVID-19. The CDR3 DNA reads TGTGCCAGCAGTCGACTGCGGGACCAAGGCTACACCTTC. It codes for CASSRLRDQGYTF. The full variable domain, completed using reference TRBV2 and TRBJ1-2, is EPEVTQTPSHQVTQMGQEVILRCVPISNHLYFYWYRQILGQKVEFLVSFYNNEISEKSEIFDDQFSVERPDGSNFTLKIRSTKLEDSAMYFCASSRLRDQGYTFGSGTRLTVV.